The 28 T cell receptor beta chains presented below share a single source sample, sequenced in a study of cytomegalovirus exposure and HLA in healthy donors. Here immunoSEQ multiplex PCR was the method, and the copy in TCRdb shows in-frame clones only, minus some. The sample lists more than 95,000 clones, more than 85% occurring once. The sequencing sample was made of PBMCs. These receptors were taken from a young woman in good health and CMV-seropositive.

As to this clone: Compared with germline, one end of the junction differs, possibly owing to a read error. V usage is TRBV30 and J usage is TRBJ1-1, with D maybe TRBD1 (5 bases). CDR3 length equals 12 residues. Germline V gives CDR1 GTSNPN, CDR2 SVGIG (reference sequence). The CDR3 protein is CAWSEPGLHLSF. CDR3 nucleotides: TGTGCCTGGAGTGAGCCGGGACTACATCTCTCTTTT.

The J gene is TRBJ1-1, the V gene TRBV20-1; D might be TRBD1 (5 bases). The CDR3 runs to 11 residues. CDR1 is DFQATT and CDR2 is SNEGSKA in the germline V gene (reference sequence). V gave up 7 bases and J gave up 8 bases, with 14 bases separating them. The CDR3 is CSVRTGGEAFF. DNA for the CDR3: TGCAGTGTCAGAACGGGGGGGGAAGCTTTCTTT.

This rearrangement joins TRBV6-4 to TRBJ1-1, with D uncertain. V gave up 6 bases and J gave up 11 bases, with 19 bases separating them. The CDR3 runs 13 residues. Germline CDR1 and CDR2: MRHNA and SNTAGT. DNA for the CDR3: TGTGCCAGCAGCACAGACCCGGCGGGGAGGGCTTTCTTT. Amino acids: CASSTDPAGRAFF.

The chain couples TRBV7-9 to TRBJ2-4; tentative D call: TRBD2 (6 bases). The CDR3 contains 14 residues. The germline CDR1 and CDR2 sequences are SEHNR and FQNEAQ (reference sequence). V was clipped by 3 bases and J by 11 bases, with 17 bases between them. Here the CDR3 DNA reads TGTGCCAGCAGCTTGGAGGGGACCGGGGCCCTTCAGTACTTC. Translation gives CASSLEGTGALQYF.

This clone was found once. Written as DNA, the CDR3 is TGTGCCAGTGGACAGGTCGTTCTGAAGACTGGGGCCAACGTCCTGACTTTC. Translation: CASGQVVLKTGANVLTF. The chain links TRBV28 to TRBJ2-6, with 7 bases that match TRBD1. V shed 9 bases and J 2 bases; nucleotides not matched to a gene: 13. This CDR3 is 17 amino acids long. Germline CDR1 and CDR2: MDHEN and SYDVKM.

The chain carries TRBV27 and TRBJ2-7; no definite D call. V was clipped by 6 bases and J by 5 bases, with 8 bases between them. The CDR3 sequence is 11 residues long. Germline V gives CDR1 MNHEY, CDR2 SMNVEV (reference sequence). The CDR3 reads CASRLLNEQYF. In DNA form, the CDR3 reads TGTGCCAGCAGGTTACTTAACGAGCAGTACTTC.

The V and J genes are TRBV4-2 and TRBJ2-7; 8 bases agree with TRBD1. The CDR3 covers 15 residues. Unmatched junction bases numbered 7, after V lost 4 bases and J lost 2 bases. Looked up from germline, CDR1 is LGHNA and CDR2 is YNFKEQ. CDR3 nucleotides: TGTGCCAGCAGCCCTGGACAGGGTGGAACCTACGAGCAGTACTTC. Amino acid sequence: CASSPGQGGTYEQYF.

The chain uses TRBV5-5 and TRBJ1-4; D gene unclear. Per germline, CDR1 SGHKS and CDR2 YYEKEE (reference sequence). The CDR3 covers 15 residues. Trimming left V 0 bases short and J 1 base short, with 7 bases between. CDR3 DNA sequence: TGTGCCAGCAGCTTGGGGGCAGGAACTAATGAAAAACTGTTTTTT. Translation: CASSLGAGTNEKLFF.

V is TRBV4-1 and J is TRBJ1-5; D unresolved. Germline V gene sequence: CDR1 MGHRA, CDR2 YSYEKL. The CDR3 extends over 16 amino acids. The germline V and J ends were trimmed by 0 bases and 4 bases, with 13 bases remaining between them. The CDR3 DNA is TGCGCCAGCAGCCAAGAGCGGGCAGGCGCTAATCAGCCCCAGCATTTT. Its protein product is CASSQERAGANQPQHF.

CDR3 residues: CASSFSSQGSTDTQYF. DNA for the CDR3: TGTGCCAGCAGCTTTTCGTCGCAGGGAAGCACAGATACGCAGTATTTT. The rearrangement links TRBV9 to TRBJ2-3; weak D call: TRBD1 (5 bases). The CDR3 is made up of 16 amino acids. Germline CDR1 and CDR2: SGDLS and YYNGEE. V lost 4 bases to trimming and J lost 0 bases, with 15 bases between them.

The chain has TRBV19 and TRBJ1-1; D unresolved. Germline V gene lookup returns CDR1 LNHDA and CDR2 SQIVND (reference sequence). The CDR3 is made up of 13 amino acids. Trimming took off 9 bases at V and 1 base at J, with 12 bases between the two ends. The CDR3 spells CASQPRGNTEAFF. CDR3 nucleotide sequence: TGTGCCAGCCAACCGCGGGGGAACACTGAAGCTTTCTTT.

The chain employs TRBV2 and TRBJ2-5, with 11 bases matching TRBD2. This CDR3 is 16 amino acids long. Trimming removed 2 bases from V and 5 bases from J; junction bases left unmatched: 7. Germline V gives CDR1 SNHLY, CDR2 FYNNEI. The CDR3 DNA sequence: TGTGCCAGCAGTGAACAGACTAGCGGGACGGGGGAGACCCAGTACTTC. Protein sequence: CASSEQTSGTGETQYF. Together with reference TRBV2 and TRBJ2-5, the CDR3 gives the full variable domain: EPEVTQTPSHQVTQMGQEVILRCVPISNHLYFYWYRQILGQKVEFLVSFYNNEISEKSEIFDDQFSVERPDGSNFTLKIRSTKLEDSAMYFCASSEQTSGTGETQYFGPGTRLLVL.

The V and J genes are TRBV7-3 and TRBJ2-7, with TRBD1 as a possible D gene (5 bases). Germline CDR1 reads SGHTA; CDR2 reads FQGTGA. Trimming removed 5 bases from V and 0 bases from J, with 20 bases in between. CDR3 length equals 17 residues. CDR3 residues: CASSPKRGQGPSYEQYF. CDR3 sequence (DNA): TGTGCCAGCAGCCCGAAAAGGGGTCAAGGACCCTCCTACGAGCAGTACTTC. Drawing the rest from reference TRBV7-3 and TRBJ2-7, the complete variable domain is GAGVSQTPSNKVTEKGKYVELRCDPISGHTALYWYRQSLGQGPEFLIYFQGTGAADDSGLPNDRFFAVRPEGSVSTLKIQRTERGDSAVYLCASSPKRGQGPSYEQYFGPGTRLTVT.

The CDR3 sequence: CAWKESGRMAGELFF. CDR3 nucleotides: TGTGCCTGGAAGGAAAGCGGGAGGATGGCCGGGGAGCTGTTTTTT. The chain uses TRBV30 and TRBJ2-2, with 9 bases aligning to TRBD2. Germline V gene data show CDR1 as GTSNPN and CDR2 as SVGIG (reference sequence). This CDR3 contains 15 residues. V lost 4 bases and J lost 6; bases outside the gene matches: 9.

CDR3 DNA sequence: TGTGCCATCAGTGAGAGCACTACCAACCAAGAGACCCAGTACTTC. Amino acids: CAISESTTNQETQYF. The V call is TRBV10-3, the J call TRBJ2-5; unclear D gene. The CDR3 sequence is 15 residues long. Deletions cut 2 bases from V and 0 bases from J, with 10 bases between. Per germline, CDR1 ENHRY and CDR2 SYGVKD.

The rearrangement links TRBV5-8 to TRBJ1-1; 9 nucleotides match TRBD1. Germline CDR1 reads SGHTS; CDR2 reads YDEGEE. The V and J ends lost 0 bases and 4 bases, in that order; junction bases with no gene match: 16. The CDR3 has 19 amino acids. The CDR3 DNA reads TGTGCCAGCAGCTTGGTTTCGGGCGGGACAGGGATTCGGAGCACTGAAGCTTTCTTT. It yields the protein CASSLVSGGTGIRSTEAFF.

The chain employs TRBV11-2 and TRBJ1-2; the match to TRBD1 covers 7 bases. Trimming at V came to 0 bases and at J to 2 bases, leaving 9 bases not matched to a gene. The CDR3 has 17 residues. Germline CDR1 and CDR2: SGHAT and FQNNGV. The CDR3 here is CASSLDQGGTTNYGYTF. CDR3 nucleotide sequence: TGTGCCAGCAGCTTAGATCAGGGGGGAACGACAAACTATGGCTACACCTTC.

The V gene is TRBV19, the J gene TRBJ2-2; the match to TRBD1 covers 9 bases. V dropped 10 bases and J dropped 3; count of bases not matched to a gene: 9. There are 15 residues in the CDR3. Germline assignment: CDR1 LNHDA and CDR2 SQIVND (reference sequence). The CDR3: CATPSGTGYTGELFF. The CDR3 nucleotides are TGTGCCACCCCATCCGGGACAGGGTACACCGGGGAGCTGTTTTTT.

The gene calls are TRBV30 and TRBJ2-3, with 8 bases identical to TRBD2. From germline, CDR1 is GTSNPN and CDR2 SVGIG (reference sequence). J lost 2 bases, V lost 4 bases, and 17 bases had no gene match. The CDR3 has 18 amino acids. CDR3 in DNA: TGTGCCTGGATTCCGCTAGCGGGTGCCCTCCCCCACACAGATACGCAGTATTTT. It specifies CAWIPLAGALPHTDTQYF.

The rearrangement links TRBV4-1 to TRBJ1-5; D uncertain. The V and J ends lost 0 bases and 3 bases respectively, with 6 bases between them. CDR1 is MGHRA, CDR2 YSYEKL, per germline. CDR3 length: 14 residues. The CDR3 bases are TGCGCCAGCAGCCAAGATCACACCAATCAGCCCCAGCATTTT. The encoded protein is CASSQDHTNQPQHF.

This clone has more than one count but fewer than ten. This chain uses TRBV25-1 with TRBJ2-7; 7 bases fit TRBD1. In germline, CDR1 is MGHDK, CDR2 SYGVNS. There are 12 residues in the CDR3. Unmatched junction bases numbered 2, after V lost 4 bases and J lost 5 bases. CDR3 sequence: CASSGDRDEQYF. CDR3 sequence (DNA): TGTGCCAGCAGTGGAGACAGGGACGAGCAGTACTTC.

This rearrangement joins TRBV2 to TRBJ2-3; 11 bases are shared with TRBD2. CDR1 is SNHLY, CDR2 FYNNEI, per germline. This CDR3 has 16 amino acids. V dropped 4 bases and J dropped 0; count of bases not matched to a gene: 3. As DNA, the CDR3 is TGTGCCAGCAGTGCTCGACTAGCGGGAAGCACAGATACGCAGTATTTT. Its protein is CASSARLAGSTDTQYF. Drawing the rest from reference TRBV2 and TRBJ2-3, the complete variable domain is EPEVTQTPSHQVTQMGQEVILRCVPISNHLYFYWYRQILGQKVEFLVSFYNNEISEKSEIFDDQFSVERPDGSNFTLKIRSTKLEDSAMYFCASSARLAGSTDTQYFGPGTRLTVL.

The J gene is TRBJ1-3, the V gene TRBV5-1; D unresolved. Deletions cut 4 bases from V and 0 bases from J, with 5 bases between. Germline V gene lookup returns CDR1 SGHRS and CDR2 YFSETQ. This CDR3 has 13 residues. The CDR3: CASSDNSGNTIYF. Here the CDR3 DNA reads TGCGCCAGCAGCGACAACTCTGGAAACACCATATATTTT. The complete variable domain, with remaining parts taken from reference TRBV5-1 and TRBJ1-3, reads KAGVTQTPRYLIKTRGQQVTLSCSPISGHRSVSWYQQTPGQGLQFLFEYFSETQRNKGNFPGRFSGRQFSNSRSEMNVSTLELGDSALYLCASSDNSGNTIYFGEGSWLTVV.

The chain links TRBV28 to TRBJ2-3, with 10 bases fitting TRBD2. The CDR3 runs 15 residues. V shed 10 bases and J 3 bases; nucleotides not matched to a gene: 10. Germline loops: CDR1 MDHEN, CDR2 SYDVKM. CDR3 protein: CATIPAGGPTDTQYF. CDR3 nucleotides: TGTGCCACCATCCCAGCGGGGGGGCCGACAGATACGCAGTATTTT.

This clone is a singleton in its sample. The chain joins TRBV6-6 to TRBJ2-1; 7 bases align to TRBD2. The V and J ends lost 4 bases and 10 bases, in that order; junction bases with no gene match: 16. The V gene's germline CDR1 is MNHNY and CDR2 SVGAGI (reference sequence). The CDR3 has 16 amino acids. CDR3 protein: CASSSHSPRLAGEQFF. The CDR3, as DNA: TGTGCCAGCAGTTCCCATTCCCCTCGATTAGCGGGCGAGCAGTTCTTC.

The rearrangement links TRBV10-3 to TRBJ2-1; 9 nucleotides align to TRBD2. Germline CDR1 reads ENHRY; CDR2 reads SYGVKD. This CDR3 region has 18 residues. V dropped 6 bases and J dropped 5; count of bases not matched to a gene: 17. CDR3 DNA: TGTGCCATCAGGGCGGCTAGCGGGACTAATCGGGATCACAATGAGCAGTTCTTC. Its translation: CAIRAASGTNRDHNEQFF.

The chain uses TRBV27 and TRBJ2-3; D perhaps matches TRBD2 (6 bases). The V gene's germline CDR1 is MNHEY and CDR2 SMNVEV (reference sequence). There are 15 residues in the CDR3. Trimming took 7 bases from V and 1 from J, leaving 15 bases between them. As DNA, the CDR3 is TGTGCCAGCACCTCCCCTGGGACTGGCACAGATACGCAGTATTTT. Residues: CASTSPGTGTDTQYF.

The CDR3 spells CASSLTGVGGYTF. The CDR3 nucleotides read TGTGCCAGCAGCCTAACAGGGGTGGGAGGCTACACCTTC. V is TRBV28 and J is TRBJ1-2, with 7 bases identical to TRBD1. In germline, CDR1 is MDHEN, CDR2 SYDVKM. V was pared by 6 bases and J by 8 bases, with 9 bases of the junction left unmatched. This CDR3 spans 13 amino acids.